The source of this T cell receptor (beta chain) is a study of T-cell memory formation after mild COVID-19. The wider study: For the most part, TCR clusters were specific to one donor.

TCRalpha and TCRbeta libraries used 5'RACE with constant-segment primers and UMIs. TCRdb re-called the 5' RACE reads with MiXCR, one entry per CDR3 protein. Of about 600,000 distinct CDR3 sequences in the sample, about a fifth were seen once. Study results and limitations: CD4+ bias marked clones expanding day 15 to 37, unlike balanced contracting clones.

CDR3 length: 13 residues. The germline CDR1 and CDR2 sequences are LGHDT and YNNKEL (reference sequence). Trimming removed 0 bases from V and 5 bases from J, with 5 bases in between. This clonotype was seen only a few times. The antigen is undetermined. This rearrangement joins TRBV3-1 to TRBJ1-5; no clear D. This clonotype was obtained from an adult woman who had mild COVID-19 (a few samples of this study predate the infection). Cell type and time point are not known. Sample: PBMCs or a T cell subset sorted from them (not recorded which). The CDR3 spells CASSQDGYQPQHF. The CDR3 nucleotides read TGTGCCAGCAGCCAAGATGGGTATCAGCCCCAGCATTTT.